This TCR beta chain was captured by sequencing in a study of blood T cell repertoires in COVID-19. The germline V gene encodes CDR1 MDHEN and CDR2 SYDVKM. V lost 6 bases, J lost 4 bases, and 7 bases stayed unmatched. There are 14 residues in the CDR3. Generated by immunoSEQ multiplex PCR, the TCRdb table keeps only in-frame clones and is missing some. Of about 180,000 clones in the sample, less than 90% were seen once. This clone showed up just once. The V and J genes are TRBV28 and TRBJ2-7, with 9 bases identical to TRBD1. The TCR sequence derives from a woman in her sixties or seventies with COVID-19, enrolled during active disease. The sample taken for sequencing was peripheral blood. This CDR3 reads CASRRTGVVYEQYF. DNA for the CDR3: TGTGCCAGCAGGCGGACAGGGGTAGTATACGAGCAGTACTTC.